These T cell receptor beta chains were read from a single sample in a study of shared clonotypes between healthy human individuals. TCRdb's copy holds only in-frame clones and misses some; the assay was immunoSEQ multiplex PCR. Of over a million clones detected, less than 99% appear once; the ten largest clones hold roughly 0.35%. Sequenced sample: naive CD4+ T cells sorted from blood. All receptors derive from a man aged 25 to 45 in good health. Both conserved end residues are part of each CDR3. A D gene is named only where the DNA matches it firmly. Clone size appears in some rows only: once, few, many, or a class for an expanded clone.

D: -; J: TRBJ1-2; size: -; V: TRBV9; CDR3: CAPRKDGYTF; DNA: TGTGCCCCCCGGAAAGATGGCTACACCTTC
D: TRBD2; J: TRBJ2-1; size: -; V: TRBV9; CDR3: CASTTAGGPSNEQFF; DNA: TGTGCCAGCACGACGGCGGGAGGGCCGAGTAATGAGCAGTTCTTC
D: TRBD1; J: TRBJ2-7; size: once; V: TRBV19; CDR3: CASSTSGQGAEQYF; DNA: TGTGCCAGTAGTACGTCCGGACAGGGGGCTGAGCAGTACTTC
D: -; J: TRBJ1-1; size: -; V: TRBV7-3; CDR3: CASSFRVNTEAFF; DNA: TGTGCCAGCAGCTTTAGGGTGAACACTGAAGCTTTCTTT
D: -; J: TRBJ2-7; size: -; V: TRBV28; CDR3: CASTRSYEQYF; DNA: TGTGCCAGCACGAGGAGCTACGAGCAGTACTTC
D: -; J: TRBJ2-7; size: -; V: TRBV5-1; CDR3: CASSLTGSLSYEQYF; DNA: TGCGCCAGCAGCTTGACAGGGTCCCTCTCCTACGAGCAGTACTTC
D: TRBD1; J: TRBJ1-1; size: -; V: TRBV28; CDR3: CASSSGQGGTEAFF; DNA: TGTGCCAGCAGTTCAGGACAGGGTGGCACTGAAGCTTTCTTT
D: TRBD1; J: TRBJ1-1; size: -; V: TRBV5-1; CDR3: CASSQDRMAEAFF; DNA: TGCGCCAGCAGCCAGGACAGGATGGCTGAAGCTTTCTTT
D: TRBD1; J: TRBJ1-2; size: -; V: TRBV28; CDR3: CASSLIGAGTGGSYTF; DNA: TGTGCCAGCAGCCTTATAGGGGCCGGGACAGGGGGGAGCTACACCTTC
D: -; J: TRBJ2-7; size: -; V: TRBV7-2; CDR3: CASSFADDYEQYF; DNA: TGTGCCAGCAGCTTTGCAGACGACTACGAGCAGTACTTC
D: TRBD2; J: TRBJ2-7; size: -; V: TRBV14; CDR3: CASSHHLAPPSGTSGLVWYEQYF; DNA: TGTGCCAGCAGCCATCATCTCGCCCCCCCTTCGGGGACTAGCGGCCTTGTTTGGTACGAGCAGTACTTC
D: -; J: TRBJ2-7; size: once; V: TRBV29-1; CDR3: CSVEDSRDEQYF; DNA: TGCAGCGTTGAAGACTCTAGGGACGAGCAGTACTTC
D: -; J: TRBJ1-1; size: -; V: TRBV19; CDR3: CASSKRQGNTEAFF; DNA: TGTGCCAGTAGCAAGAGACAAGGGAACACTGAAGCTTTCTTT
D: TRBD1; J: TRBJ2-5; size: -; V: TRBV5-1; CDR3: CASSFTGEETQYF; DNA: TGCGCCAGCAGCTTCACAGGGGAAGAGACCCAGTACTTC
D: -; J: TRBJ1-2; size: -; V: TRBV14; CDR3: CASSPTSTEANYGYTF; DNA: TGTGCCAGCAGCCCTACCTCGACAGAAGCTAACTATGGCTACACCTTC
D: -; J: TRBJ1-2; size: -; V: TRBV9; CDR3: CASSVGPLRDHGYTF; DNA: TGTGCCAGCAGCGTAGGGCCTTTAAGGGACCACGGCTACACCTTC
D: -; J: TRBJ1-1; size: once; V: TRBV11-2; CDR3: CASSLYLFTNTEAFF; DNA: TGTGCCAGCAGCTTATATTTATTCACGAACACTGAAGCTTTCTTT
D: TRBD2; J: TRBJ2-2; size: -; V: TRBV30; CDR3: CAWSVRVGTSRNTGELFF; DNA: TGTGCCTGGAGTGTACGGGTGGGGACTAGCAGGAACACCGGGGAGCTGTTTTTT
D: -; J: TRBJ1-1; size: -; V: TRBV5-6; CDR3: CASSLGGLEAFF; DNA: TGTGCCAGCAGCTTGGGAGGGTTGGAGGCTTTCTTT
D: TRBD2; J: TRBJ2-7; size: -; V: TRBV7-2; CDR3: CASSPGLAINEQYF; DNA: TGTGCCAGCAGCCCGGGACTAGCTATCAACGAGCAGTACTTC
D: TRBD1; J: TRBJ2-1; size: -; V: TRBV4-1; CDR3: CASSQGGPQRRRQGAGGGQFF; DNA: TGCGCCAGCAGCCAAGGGGGACCCCAACGTAGGAGACAGGGGGCAGGGGGTGGGCAGTTCTTC
D: -; J: TRBJ2-5; size: -; V: TRBV5-1; CDR3: CASSLMIDNQETQYF; DNA: TGCGCCAGCAGCTTGATGATTGATAACCAAGAGACCCAGTACTTC